Here is one T cell receptor beta chain with its context. Germline assignment: CDR1 LNHNV and CDR2 YYDKDF (reference sequence). This CDR3 has 21 amino acids. Between the trimmed V and J ends, which lost 3 bases and 0 bases, there was a span of 26 bases. One entry per CDR3 protein, called by TCRdb with MiXCR from the PCR reads. The table shows around 480,000 distinct CDR3 sequences, with 20% to 25% occurring only once. Naive CD8 sequencing libraries were generated from about 19,000 to 1,100,000 sorted cells, with 10%, 30% or 50% RNA as input. This sample was taken from a study of molecular identifiers for immune sequencing clone quantification. Whole-study context: Naive CD8 cell RNA, from around 20,000 or 100,000 cells, was split five ways in replicates, with four sequenced.

The rearrangement uses TRBV15 and TRBJ1-4; perhaps TRBD1 as D (6 bases). This TCR was sampled from a human donor in good health. Some libraries in this study had Jurkat cell RNA spiked in. The sequenced sample consisted of naive CD8+ T cells from blood, with Jurkat cell RNA spiked in. Subset reported: FACS-sorted CD8+CD4-CCR7+CD45RA+ naive T cells. The CDR3 protein is CATSRHVQGQLRVATNEKLFF. The DNA of the CDR3 is TGTGCCACCAGCAGGCACGTGCAAGGACAGCTTCGAGTTGCAACTAATGAAAAACTGTTTTTT.